What follows are 23 T cell receptor beta chains derived from one specimen sequenced in a study of shared clonotypes between healthy human individuals. The protocol was immunoSEQ multiplex PCR, while the TCRdb copy is restricted to in-frame clones and leaves out a portion. The sample holds a few million clones, roughly 92% seen once. The source material was naive CD4+ T cells sorted from blood. Sample subset: CD45RA+ positively selected. The receptors originated from a man between 18 and 35 years old in good health.

V is TRBV1 and J is TRBJ2-7. TRBV1 is noted as a pseudogene. The CDR3 consists of 17 residues. The CDR3 DNA follows: TGCACCAGCAGCGCAGTATTGACGGGGGCCCTATCCTACGAGCAGTACTTC. It specifies CTSSAVLTGALSYEQYF.

The chain is built from TRBV7-9 and TRBJ1-2; the match to TRBD1 covers 11 bases. The CDR3 length is 17 residues. The ends lost 5 bases at V and 0 bases at J; junction bases unmatched: 8. Germline values: CDR1 SEHNR, CDR2 FQNEAQ (reference sequence). In DNA form, the CDR3 reads TGTGCCAGCAGCGCAGGGACAGGGGGACGCTCTAACTATGGCTACACCTTC. Encoded protein: CASSAGTGGRSNYGYTF.

The chain is built from TRBV7-9 and TRBJ2-1; a weak D match, TRBD2 (6 bases). The CDR3 runs 17 residues. Deletions cut 0 bases from V and 9 bases from J, with 21 bases between. The germline V gene encodes CDR1 SEHNR and CDR2 FQNEAQ (reference sequence). CDR3 nucleotide sequence: TGTGCCAGCAGCTTAGCGGTCGGGGGACCTCGGGCAGCTGAGCAGTTCTTC. Amino acids: CASSLAVGGPRAAEQFF.

CDR3 nucleotides: TGTGCCAGCAGTTGGTTATCGTCTGGCACCGGGGAGCTGTTTTTT. Protein: CASSWLSSGTGELFF. The V and J genes are TRBV7-2 and TRBJ2-2; D gene uncertain. The V gene's germline CDR1 is SGHTA and CDR2 FQGNSA. Trimming cost V 6 bases and J 4 bases, with 15 bases left between them. This CDR3 is built from 15 residues.

This clone was detected once. The chain carries TRBV18 and TRBJ1-2; no definite D call. The CDR3 is 15 amino acids. V was cut by 3 bases and J by 5 bases, with 16 bases left in between. Germline CDR1 reads KGHSH; CDR2 reads LQKENI. CDR3 sequence reads: CASSPIVAEVYGYTF. CDR3 coding DNA: TGTGCCAGCTCACCGATTGTTGCAGAAGTATATGGCTACACCTTC. Full variable domain (rest looked up from reference TRBV18 and TRBJ1-2): NAGVMQNPRHLVRRRGQEARLRCSPMKGHSHVYWYRQLPEEGLKFMVYLQKENIIDESGMPKERFSAEFPKEGPSILRIQQVVRGDSAAYFCASSPIVAEVYGYTFGSGTRLTVV.

This sequence joins TRBV19 and TRBJ1-2, with 8 bases that match TRBD1. In germline, CDR1 is LNHDA, CDR2 SQIVND (reference sequence). The CDR3 spans 14 residues. Germline trimming cut 3 bases from V and 4 bases from J; bases unmatched to any gene: 4. CDR3 bases: TGTGCCAGTAGTATGGGACAGGTACGCTATGGCTACACCTTC. As protein: CASSMGQVRYGYTF. Full variable domain (rest looked up from reference TRBV19 and TRBJ1-2): DGGITQSPKYLFRKEGQNVTLSCEQNLNHDAMYWYRQDPGQGLRLIYYSQIVNDFQKGDIAEGYSVSREKKESFPLTVTSAQKNPTAFYLCASSMGQVRYGYTFGSGTRLTVV.

V gene TRBV2 combines with J gene TRBJ1-2; perhaps TRBD1 as D (5 bases). The V gene lost 7 bases and the J gene lost 0 bases, with 9 bases spanning the gap. The CDR3 spans 13 residues. Germline CDR1 reads SNHLY; CDR2 reads FYNNEI. CDR3 region: CASTWGPNYGYTF. In DNA, the CDR3 is TGTGCCAGCACCTGGGGACCTAACTATGGCTACACCTTC.

This chain connects TRBV11-2 to TRBJ1-6; D gene ambiguous. Germline loops: CDR1 SGHAT, CDR2 FQNNGV. The CDR3 extends over 15 amino acids. Trimming removed 1 base from V and 5 bases from J, with 9 bases in between. The CDR3, as DNA: TGTGCCAGCAGCTTAGGCCCGGTTCATAATTCACCCCTCCACTTT. It specifies CASSLGPVHNSPLHF. Full variable domain (outside the CDR3, taken from reference TRBV11-2 and TRBJ1-6): EAGVAQSPRYKIIEKRQSVAFWCNPISGHATLYWYQQILGQGPKLLIQFQNNGVVDDSQLPKDRFSAERLKGVDSTLKIQPAKLEDSAVYLCASSLGPVHNSPLHFGNGTRLTVT.

V and J are TRBV2 and TRBJ2-5; D remains unclear. This CDR3 is built from 12 residues. V was trimmed by 7 bases and J by 5 bases, leaving 11 bases between them. Germline CDR1 reads SNHLY; CDR2 reads FYNNEI. This chain's CDR3 is CASKRDRETQYF. The DNA for the CDR3 is TGTGCCAGCAAGAGAGATCGCGAGACCCAGTACTTC. Combining the CDR3 with reference TRBV2 and TRBJ2-5 gives the whole variable domain EPEVTQTPSHQVTQMGQEVILRCVPISNHLYFYWYRQILGQKVEFLVSFYNNEISEKSEIFDDQFSVERPDGSNFTLKIRSTKLEDSAMYFCASKRDRETQYFGPGTRLLVL.

This chain uses TRBV5-1 with TRBJ2-1, with D possibly matching TRBD2 (6 bases). This CDR3 has 15 residues. The V end lost 4 bases, the J end lost 4 bases, and 15 bases lay between the germline ends. Per germline, CDR1 SGHRS and CDR2 YFSETQ. This CDR3 is CASSNRLEGYNEQFF. In nucleotides, the CDR3 is TGCGCCAGCAGCAACAGACTAGAGGGGTACAATGAGCAGTTCTTC.

In this sample, this clone turned up once. For the CDR3, the DNA is TGCGCCTCAATTACGGGCACAGATACGCAGTATTTT. Its translation is CASITGTDTQYF. This chain links TRBV10-1 with TRBJ2-3; D unclear. Per germline, CDR1 WNHNN and CDR2 SYGVQD (reference sequence). This CDR3 spans 12 amino acids. V lost 11 bases and J lost 1, with 10 bases in between.

The chain uses TRBV7-9 and TRBJ2-5; 8 bases match TRBD1. This CDR3 has 15 residues. The ends lost 0 bases at V and 2 bases at J; junction bases unmatched: 2. Germline CDR1 is SEHNR and CDR2 is FQNEAQ (reference sequence). The CDR3 coding sequence is TGTGCCAGCAGCTTAGCCAGGGACAGGCAAGAGACCCAGTACTTC. This codes for CASSLARDRQETQYF. Drawing the rest from reference TRBV7-9 and TRBJ2-5, the complete variable domain is DTGVSQNPRHKITKRGQNVTFRCDPISEHNRLYWYRQTLGQGPEFLTYFQNEAQLEKSRLLSDRFSAERPKGSFSTLEIQRTEQGDSAMYLCASSLARDRQETQYFGPGTRLLVL.

The chain is built from TRBV11-2 and TRBJ2-5; 7 nucleotides agree with TRBD1. Trimming took 0 bases from V and 4 from J; bases not matched to a gene: 11. The CDR3 extends over 17 amino acids. Germline V CDR1 and CDR2: SGHAT, FQNNGV. CDR3 bases: TGTGCCAGCAGCTTAGATCATTCAAAGAGGGGGCGAGAGACCCAGTACTTC. This sequence encodes CASSLDHSKRGRETQYF.

This clone was observed a single time. The rearrangement joins TRBV10-3 to TRBJ2-1, with TRBD1 as a possible D gene (6 bases). The CDR3 is 15 residues long. V lost 3 bases, J lost 6 bases, and 15 bases lay in between. The germline V gene encodes CDR1 ENHRY and CDR2 SYGVKD. The CDR3 protein is CAISDLGAGVNEQFF. CDR3 nucleotides: TGTGCCATCAGTGACCTCGGGGCAGGGGTCAATGAGCAGTTCTTC.

For this clone: The same CDR3 also results from other DNA sequences found in this sample. The chain is built from TRBV6-1 and TRBJ2-7; D uncertain. Trimming stripped 5 bases from V and 0 bases from J, with 8 bases between. The CDR3 runs 13 residues. Germline loops: CDR1 MNHNS, CDR2 SASEGT. Here the CDR3 DNA reads TGTGCCAGCAGTCCGGGCAGCTCCTACGAGCAGTACTTC. It specifies CASSPGSSYEQYF.

This clone showed up just once. The V and J genes are TRBV5-1 and TRBJ2-5, with 11 bases aligning to TRBD1. V lost 4 bases to trimming and J lost 0 bases; unmatched junction nucleotides: 5. The CDR3 length is 16 residues. Germline CDR1 reads SGHRS; CDR2 reads YFSETQ. CDR3 sequence: CASSPGTGGYQETQYF. The CDR3 region has the DNA TGCGCCAGCAGCCCGGGGACAGGGGGGTACCAAGAGACCCAGTACTTC.

This chain joins TRBV7-2 and TRBJ2-7; TRBD1 is a possible D gene (5 bases). This CDR3 has 14 amino acids. In germline, CDR1 is SGHTA, CDR2 FQGNSA. V lost 2 bases, J lost 0 bases, and 8 bases lay in between. The CDR3 here is CASSLRQYSYEQYF. The CDR3 DNA follows: TGTGCCAGCAGCTTAAGACAGTACTCCTACGAGCAGTACTTC.

The chain employs TRBV10-3 and TRBJ1-2, with a tentative D call TRBD1 (6 bases). The CDR3 consists of 13 residues. V lost 7 bases to trimming and J lost 4 bases, with 13 bases between them. Per the germline V gene, CDR1 is ENHRY and CDR2 is SYGVKD. Written as DNA, the CDR3 is TGTGCCATCACTCAGACAGGTAGCTATGGCTACACCTTC. Protein product: CAITQTGSYGYTF.

Note on this clone: This sample includes further DNA sequences coding for the same CDR3. The chain uses TRBV7-9 and TRBJ2-7; no definite D call. The length of the CDR3 is 12 residues. Looked up from germline, CDR1 is SEHNR and CDR2 is FQNEAQ (reference sequence). V dropped 4 bases and J dropped 2 bases, with 6 bases sitting between them. DNA for the CDR3: TGTGCCAGCAGCTCCACCCCCTACGAGCAGTACTTC. It codes for CASSSTPYEQYF.

The V call is TRBV7-2, the J call TRBJ2-7, with 7 bases matching TRBD1. The V and J ends lost 4 bases and 3 bases, in that order; junction bases with no gene match: 6. The CDR3 consists of 14 residues. Germline assignment: CDR1 SGHTA and CDR2 FQGNSA. The CDR3 sequence is CASSSIRDSYEQYF. In DNA form, the CDR3 reads TGTGCCAGCAGCTCCATCCGGGACAGCTACGAGCAGTACTTC. Full variable domain (rest looked up from reference TRBV7-2 and TRBJ2-7): GAGVSQSPSNKVTEKGKDVELRCDPISGHTALYWYRQSLGQGLEFLIYFQGNSAPDKSGLPSDRFSAERTGGSVSTLTIQRTQQEDSAVYLCASSSIRDSYEQYFGPGTRLTVT.

CDR3: CASSLGGKPSSGYTF. In nucleotides, the CDR3 is TGTGCCAGCTCACTAGGGGGCAAACCCTCGAGTGGCTACACCTTC. The chain links TRBV18 to TRBJ1-2; 7 nucleotides line up with TRBD1. Germline lookup yields CDR1 KGHSH and CDR2 LQKENI. V trimming: 4 bases; J trimming: 7 bases; junction bases outside the gene matches: 12. CDR3 size: 15 residues.

The rearrangement links TRBV25-1 to TRBJ1-1, with 11 bases lining up with TRBD1. CDR1 MGHDK and CDR2 SYGVNS come from the germline V gene. CDR3 length equals 15 residues. V lost 6 bases, J lost 0 bases, and 3 bases stayed unmatched. CDR3 sequence (DNA): TGTGCCAGCAGAGGACAGGGGGCTCTGAACACTGAAGCTTTCTTT. This sequence encodes CASRGQGALNTEAFF.

This clone was seen once. V gene TRBV18 combines with J gene TRBJ2-5; D is undetermined. CDR1 and CDR2 (germline): KGHSH, LQKENI. Trimming pared 0 bases from V and 5 bases from J, leaving 13 bases between. The length of the CDR3 is 15 residues. The CDR3 DNA is TGTGCCAGCTCACCACCCAACAGTAAAGGGGAGACCCAGTACTTC. It translates to CASSPPNSKGETQYF.